Sequencing of this TCR beta chain was carried out in a study of regulatory T cells in long-lasting Graves disease. Study outcomes and limitations: TCR diversity was lower in persistent than newly diagnosed Graves' disease.

There are a few counts of this clonotype. What it binds is not known. Relying on iRepertoire HTBI primers and Arm-PCR of CDR3 regions, the team built TCR beta libraries. TCRdb re-derived calls from the multiplex PCR reads in MiXCR, one entry per CDR3 protein. The sample lists roughly 560,000 distinct CDR3 sequences, around 13% occurring once. Germline V gene sequence: CDR1 MNHEY, CDR2 SMNVEV (reference sequence). The CDR3 contains 15 residues. Trimming pared 11 bases from V and 1 base from J, leaving 15 bases between. Time point reported: newly diagnosed GD, antithyroid drugs for less than 3 months. PBMCs were the source of the RNA used for TCR sequencing. The same specimen was also included in a second study, on T cells in Graves' hyperthyroidism and ophthalmopathy. As reported in that work: Uncontrolled infection, other autoimmune disease, pregnancy or lactation disqualified patients from enrolment. A model of 13 V-J pairs discriminated ophthalmopathy from stable hyperthyroidism.

The sample consisted of peripheral blood mononuclear cells (PBMCs), taken at new diagnosis, from a patient treated with antithyroid drugs. The V gene is TRBV27, the J gene TRBJ2-6; perhaps TRBD1 as D (5 bases). The TCR originated in a woman aged 25 to 39 with Graves disease. DNA of the CDR3: TGTGCCTGCGGAAAAGGGGCATCTGGGGCCAACGTCCTGACTTTC. This translates into CACGKGASGANVLTF.